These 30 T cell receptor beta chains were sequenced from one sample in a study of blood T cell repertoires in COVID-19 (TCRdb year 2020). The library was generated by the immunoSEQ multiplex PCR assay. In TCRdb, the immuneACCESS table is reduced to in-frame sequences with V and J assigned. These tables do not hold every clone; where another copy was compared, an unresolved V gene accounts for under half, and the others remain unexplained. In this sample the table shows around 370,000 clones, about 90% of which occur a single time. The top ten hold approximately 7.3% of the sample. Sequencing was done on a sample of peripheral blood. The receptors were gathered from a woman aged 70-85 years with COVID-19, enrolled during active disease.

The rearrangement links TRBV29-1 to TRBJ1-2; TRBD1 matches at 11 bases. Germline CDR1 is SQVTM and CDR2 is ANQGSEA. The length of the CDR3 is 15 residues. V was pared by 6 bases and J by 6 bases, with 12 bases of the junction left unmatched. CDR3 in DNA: TGCAGCGTCGCCGGGACAGGGGGTTCTTTTCATGGCTACACCTTC. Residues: CSVAGTGGSFHGYTF.

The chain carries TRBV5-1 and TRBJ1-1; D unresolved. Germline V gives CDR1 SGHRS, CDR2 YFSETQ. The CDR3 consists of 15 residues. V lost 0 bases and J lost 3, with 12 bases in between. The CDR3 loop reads CASSLEATRDTEAFF. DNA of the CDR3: TGCGCCAGCAGCTTGGAGGCAACTCGGGACACTGAAGCTTTCTTT.

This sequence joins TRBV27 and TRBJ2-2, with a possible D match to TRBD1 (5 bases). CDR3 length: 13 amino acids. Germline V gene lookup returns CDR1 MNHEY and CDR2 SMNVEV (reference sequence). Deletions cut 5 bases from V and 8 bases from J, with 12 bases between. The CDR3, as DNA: TGTGCCAGCAGTATAGGGGTTCCGGGGGAGCTGTTTTTT. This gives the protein CASSIGVPGELFF.

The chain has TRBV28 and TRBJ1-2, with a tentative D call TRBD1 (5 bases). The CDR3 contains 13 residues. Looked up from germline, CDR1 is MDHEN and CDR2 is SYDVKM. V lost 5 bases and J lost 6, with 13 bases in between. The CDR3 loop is CASSEELGDGYTF. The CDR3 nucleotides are TGTGCCAGCAGTGAAGAATTAGGGGATGGCTACACCTTC.

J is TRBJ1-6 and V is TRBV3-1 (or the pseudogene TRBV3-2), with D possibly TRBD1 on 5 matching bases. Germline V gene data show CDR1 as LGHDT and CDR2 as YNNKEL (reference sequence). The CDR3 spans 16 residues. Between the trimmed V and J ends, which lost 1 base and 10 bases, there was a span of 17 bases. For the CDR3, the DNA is TGTGCCAGCAGCCAAGGGGTGGGCAGGGCAGAATCACCCCTCCACTTT. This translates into CASSQGVGRAESPLHF.

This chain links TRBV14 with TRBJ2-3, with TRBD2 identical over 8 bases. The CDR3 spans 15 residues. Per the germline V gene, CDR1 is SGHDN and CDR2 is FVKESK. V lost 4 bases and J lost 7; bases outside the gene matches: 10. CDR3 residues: CASSLISGGTYTQYF. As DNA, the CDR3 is TGTGCCAGCAGCCTAATAAGCGGGGGAACCTATACGCAGTATTTT. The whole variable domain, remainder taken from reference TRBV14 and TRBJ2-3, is EAGVTQFPSHSVIEKGQTVTLRCDPISGHDNLYWYRRVMGKEIKFLLHFVKESKQDESGMPNNRFLAERTGGTYSTLKVQPAELEDSGVYFCASSLISGGTYTQYFGPGTRLTVL.

The CDR3 is CASALGGSSKNIQYF. In DNA form, the CDR3 reads TGTGCTAGTGCCCTAGGGGGATCGTCCAAAAACATTCAGTACTTC. This chain connects TRBV12-5 to TRBJ2-4; D possibly corresponds to TRBD1 (6 bases). The V gene lost 7 bases and the J gene lost 2 bases, with 15 bases spanning the gap. The CDR3 contains 15 residues. Per germline, CDR1 LGHNT and CDR2 FRNRAP.

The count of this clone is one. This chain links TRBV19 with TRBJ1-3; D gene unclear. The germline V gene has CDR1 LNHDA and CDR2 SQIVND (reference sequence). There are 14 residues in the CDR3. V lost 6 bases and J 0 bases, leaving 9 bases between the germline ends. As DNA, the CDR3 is TGTGCCAGTAGGGACGGACTCTCTGGAAACACCATATATTTT. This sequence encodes CASRDGLSGNTIYF.

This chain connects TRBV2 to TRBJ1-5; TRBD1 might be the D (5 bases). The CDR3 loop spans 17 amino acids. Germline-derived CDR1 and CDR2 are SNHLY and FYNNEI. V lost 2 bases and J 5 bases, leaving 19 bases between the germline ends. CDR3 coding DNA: TGTGCCAGCAGTGAATCGGTATTGGGGGGACGGCATCAGCCCCAGCATTTT. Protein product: CASSESVLGGRHQPQHF.

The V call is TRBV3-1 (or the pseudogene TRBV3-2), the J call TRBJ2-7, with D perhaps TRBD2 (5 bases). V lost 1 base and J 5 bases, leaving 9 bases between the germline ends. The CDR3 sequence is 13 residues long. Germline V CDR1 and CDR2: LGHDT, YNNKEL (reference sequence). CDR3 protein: CASSQGERNEQYF. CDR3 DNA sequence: TGTGCCAGCAGCCAAGGGGAGAGGAACGAGCAGTACTTC.

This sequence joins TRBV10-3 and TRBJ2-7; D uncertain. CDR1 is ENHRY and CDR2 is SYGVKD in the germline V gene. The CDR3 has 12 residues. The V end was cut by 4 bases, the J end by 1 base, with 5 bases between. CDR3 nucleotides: TGTGCCATCAGTGCCGGGTCCTACGAGCAGTACTTC. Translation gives CAISAGSYEQYF.

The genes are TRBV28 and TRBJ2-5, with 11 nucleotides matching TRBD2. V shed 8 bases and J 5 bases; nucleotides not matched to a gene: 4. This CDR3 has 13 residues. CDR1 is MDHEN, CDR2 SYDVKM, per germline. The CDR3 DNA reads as TGTGCCAGCCATAGCGGGGGGGCGGAGACCCAGTACTTC. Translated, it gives CASHSGGAETQYF.

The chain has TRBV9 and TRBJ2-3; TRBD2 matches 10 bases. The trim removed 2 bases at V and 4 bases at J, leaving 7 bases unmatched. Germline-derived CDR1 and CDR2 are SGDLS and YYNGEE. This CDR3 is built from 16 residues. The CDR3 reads CASSVFSGGAADTQYF. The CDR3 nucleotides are TGTGCCAGCAGCGTTTTCAGCGGGGGGGCCGCAGATACGCAGTATTTT.

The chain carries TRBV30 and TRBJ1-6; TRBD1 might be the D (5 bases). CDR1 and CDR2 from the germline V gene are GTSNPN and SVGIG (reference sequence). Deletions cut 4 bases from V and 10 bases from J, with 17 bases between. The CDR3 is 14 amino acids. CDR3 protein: CAWTPGGKRSPLHF. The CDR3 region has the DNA TGTGCCTGGACCCCCGGGGGGAAACGGTCACCCCTCCACTTT.

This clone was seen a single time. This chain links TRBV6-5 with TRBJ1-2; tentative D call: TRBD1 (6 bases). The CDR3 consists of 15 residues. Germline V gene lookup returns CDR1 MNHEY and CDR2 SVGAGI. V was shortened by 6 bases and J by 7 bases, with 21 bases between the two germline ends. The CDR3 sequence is CASRSPKQGRSGYTF. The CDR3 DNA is TGTGCCAGCAGATCCCCGAAACAGGGACGGAGTGGCTACACCTTC.

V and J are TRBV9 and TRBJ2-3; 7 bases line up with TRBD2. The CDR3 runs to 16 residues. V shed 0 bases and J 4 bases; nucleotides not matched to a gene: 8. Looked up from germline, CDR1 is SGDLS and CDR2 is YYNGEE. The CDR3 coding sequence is TGTGCCAGCAGCGTAGAGCAAGCGGGGTGGGCAGATACGCAGTATTTT. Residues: CASSVEQAGWADTQYF. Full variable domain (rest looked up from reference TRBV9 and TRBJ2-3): DSGVTQTPKHLITATGQRVTLRCSPRSGDLSVYWYQQSLDQGLQFLIQYYNGEERAKGNILERFSAQQFPDLHSELNLSSLELGDSALYFCASSVEQAGWADTQYFGPGTRLTVL.

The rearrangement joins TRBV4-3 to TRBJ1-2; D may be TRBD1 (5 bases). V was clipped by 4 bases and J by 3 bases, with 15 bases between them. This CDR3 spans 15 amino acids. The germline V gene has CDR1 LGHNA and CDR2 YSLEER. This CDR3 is CASSPGTGSDYGYTF. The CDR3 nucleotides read TGCGCCAGCAGCCCAGGTACAGGCTCAGACTATGGCTACACCTTC.

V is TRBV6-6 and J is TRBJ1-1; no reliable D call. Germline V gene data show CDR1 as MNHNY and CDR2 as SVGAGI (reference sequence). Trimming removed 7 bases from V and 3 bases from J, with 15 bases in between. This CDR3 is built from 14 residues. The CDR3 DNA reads TGTGCCAGCAATAGCGGGTATCGAGACACTGAAGCTTTCTTT. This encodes CASNSGYRDTEAFF.

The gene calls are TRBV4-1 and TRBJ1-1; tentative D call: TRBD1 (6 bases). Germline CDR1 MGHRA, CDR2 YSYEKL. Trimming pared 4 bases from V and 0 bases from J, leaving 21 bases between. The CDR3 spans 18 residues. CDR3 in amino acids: CASSPNIPGVVMNTEAFF. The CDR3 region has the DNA TGCGCCAGCAGCCCGAATATTCCAGGGGTTGTGATGAACACTGAAGCTTTCTTT.

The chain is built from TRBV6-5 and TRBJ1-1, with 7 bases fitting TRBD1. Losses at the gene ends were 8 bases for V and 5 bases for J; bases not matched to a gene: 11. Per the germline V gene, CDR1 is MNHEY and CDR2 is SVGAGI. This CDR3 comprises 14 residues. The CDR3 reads CASALTGFRTEAFF. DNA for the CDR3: TGTGCCAGCGCCCTGACAGGGTTCCGGACTGAAGCTTTCTTT.

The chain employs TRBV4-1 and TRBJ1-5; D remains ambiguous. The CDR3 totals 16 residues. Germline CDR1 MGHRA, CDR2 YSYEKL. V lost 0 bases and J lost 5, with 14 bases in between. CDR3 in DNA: TGCGCCAGCAGCCAAGAAATAGGCCAGGTCTATCAGCCCCAGCATTTT. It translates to CASSQEIGQVYQPQHF.

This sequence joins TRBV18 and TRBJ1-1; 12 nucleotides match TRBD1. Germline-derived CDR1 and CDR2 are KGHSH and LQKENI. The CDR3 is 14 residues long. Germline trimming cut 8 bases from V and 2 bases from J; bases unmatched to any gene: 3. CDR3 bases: TGTGCCAGCAAGGGACAGGGGGCAAACACTGAAGCTTTCTTT. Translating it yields CASKGQGANTEAFF.

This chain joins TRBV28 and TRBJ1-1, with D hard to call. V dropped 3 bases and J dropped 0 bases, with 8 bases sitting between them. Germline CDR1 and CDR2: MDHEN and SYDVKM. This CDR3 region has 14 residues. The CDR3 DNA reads TGTGCCAGCAGTTTCGGTAGATTGAACACTGAAGCTTTCTTT. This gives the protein CASSFGRLNTEAFF. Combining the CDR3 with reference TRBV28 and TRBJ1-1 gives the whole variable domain DVKVTQSSRYLVKRTGEKVFLECVQDMDHENMFWYRQDPGLGLRLIYFSYDVKMKEKGDIPEGYSVSREKKERFSLILESASTNQTSMYLCASSFGRLNTEAFFGQGTRLTVV.

The CDR3 is CASSLTTGGRDEKLFF. The CDR3 DNA sequence: TGTGCCAGCAGCTTAACGACAGGGGGCAGGGATGAAAAACTGTTTTTT. This chain links TRBV11-2 with TRBJ1-4; 10 bases map to TRBD1. The CDR3 extends over 16 amino acids. V lost 2 bases, J lost 6 bases, and 6 bases stayed unmatched. The germline gives CDR1 SGHAT, CDR2 FQNNGV.

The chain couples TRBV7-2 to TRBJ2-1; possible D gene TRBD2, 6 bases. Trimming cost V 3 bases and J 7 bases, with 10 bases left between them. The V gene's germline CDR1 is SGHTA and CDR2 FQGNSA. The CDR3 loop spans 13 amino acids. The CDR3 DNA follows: TGTGCCAGCAGCTTCAACGGGGGTAATGAGCAGTTCTTC. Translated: CASSFNGGNEQFF.

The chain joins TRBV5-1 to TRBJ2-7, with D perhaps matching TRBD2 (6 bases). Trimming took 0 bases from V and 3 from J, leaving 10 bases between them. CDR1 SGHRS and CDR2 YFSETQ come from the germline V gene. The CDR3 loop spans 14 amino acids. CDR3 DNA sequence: TGCGCCAGCAGCTTGGAATCCGGGGGCTACGAGCAGTACTTC. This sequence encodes CASSLESGGYEQYF.

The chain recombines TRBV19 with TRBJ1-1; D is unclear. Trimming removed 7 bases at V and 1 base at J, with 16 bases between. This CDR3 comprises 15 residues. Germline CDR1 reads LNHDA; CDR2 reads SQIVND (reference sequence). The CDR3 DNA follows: TGTGCCAGTACTATCAAAGACAAGCCGAACACTGAAGCTTTCTTT. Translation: CASTIKDKPNTEAFF.

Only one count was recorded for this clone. In DNA form, the CDR3 reads TGCGCCAGCAGCGGAGGGACAGGGGGCGCCTACGAGCAGTACTTC. The encoded protein is CASSGGTGGAYEQYF. The chain combines TRBV5-1 with TRBJ2-7, with 12 nucleotides matching TRBD1. From germline, CDR1 is SGHRS and CDR2 YFSETQ. J gave up 2 bases and V 4 bases, and 4 bases lay outside the gene matches. The CDR3 is 15 residues long.

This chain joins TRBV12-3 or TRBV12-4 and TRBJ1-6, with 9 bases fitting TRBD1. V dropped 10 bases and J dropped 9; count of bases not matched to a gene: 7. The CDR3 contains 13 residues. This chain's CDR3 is CATQDRGSSPLHF. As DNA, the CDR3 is TGTGCCACCCAGGACAGGGGTAGTTCACCCCTCCACTTT.

CDR3 sequence (DNA): TGTGCCAGCAGCTTAGGGGGCCCGAGCTCCTATAATTCACCCCTCCACTTT. This sequence encodes CASSLGGPSSYNSPLHF. The rearrangement joins TRBV7-8 to TRBJ1-6, with a tentative D call TRBD1 (5 bases). V lost 1 base, J lost 0 bases, and 10 bases lay in between. CDR3 length equals 17 residues. Germline V CDR1 and CDR2: SGHVS, FQNEAQ. Combining the CDR3 with reference TRBV7-8 and TRBJ1-6 gives the whole variable domain GAGVSQSPRYKVAKRGQDVALRCDPISGHVSLFWYQQALGQGPEFLTYFQNEAQLDKSGLPSDRFFAERPEGSVSTLKIQRTQQEDSAVYLCASSLGGPSSYNSPLHFGNGTRLTVT.